The 8 T cell receptor beta chains below all came from one sample that was sequenced in a study of T cell responses to AZD1222 COVID-19 vaccine. Some clones are missing from TCRdb's copy, which holds only in-frame ones; the method was immunoSEQ multiplex PCR. The sample records roughly 140,000 clones, about 95% being singletons. Sample: peripheral blood, taken on day 0 of AZD1222 vaccination. The origin of the receptors is an adult in good health.

V is TRBV14 and J is TRBJ1-1, with TRBD1 as a possible D gene (6 bases). This CDR3 is 15 amino acids long. The V end lost 4 bases, the J end lost 0 bases, and 12 bases lay between the germline ends. CDR1 SGHDN and CDR2 FVKESK come from the germline V gene. As DNA, the CDR3 is TGTGCCAGCAGCCGGTTCGGGACAATGAACACTGAAGCTTTCTTT. Translating it yields CASSRFGTMNTEAFF.

The rearrangement links TRBV6-5 to TRBJ1-3; maybe TRBD1 (5 bases). Germline-derived CDR1 and CDR2 are MNHEY and SVGAGI. The CDR3 sequence is 14 residues long. V lost 2 bases to trimming and J lost 3 bases, with 8 bases between them. The CDR3 region has the DNA TGTGCCAGCAGTTACCAGGGAAGTGGAAACACCATATATTTT. This encodes CASSYQGSGNTIYF.

The gene calls are TRBV6-5 and TRBJ2-5, with D perhaps TRBD1 (6 bases). V was pared by 6 bases and J by 5 bases, with 13 bases between. The CDR3 has 13 amino acids. Germline values: CDR1 MNHEY, CDR2 SVGAGI. CDR3 nucleotide sequence: TGTGCCAGCAGGACGACAGGCTCCGAGACCCAGTACTTC. Translated, it gives CASRTTGSETQYF.

The rearrangement uses TRBV11-2 and TRBJ2-5; no clear D. V lost 5 bases and J 4 bases, leaving 11 bases between the germline ends. CDR1 and CDR2 (germline): SGHAT, FQNNGV. The CDR3 is made up of 13 amino acids. CDR3 nucleotide sequence: TGTGCCAGCAGCCCTCGGCGCGGAGAGACCCAGTACTTC. Its protein product is CASSPRRGETQYF.

The chain carries TRBV7-6 and TRBJ1-4, with D maybe TRBD1 (6 bases). Per the germline V gene, CDR1 is SGHVS and CDR2 is FNYEAQ. The CDR3 is 17 amino acids. Trimming left V 5 bases short and J 7 bases short, with 23 bases between. In DNA, the CDR3 is TGTGCCAGCAGCCTAACCCGGGACATACGAGGAGGTGAAAAACTGTTTTTT. This translates into CASSLTRDIRGGEKLFF.

The genes are TRBV25-1 and TRBJ1-1; D may be TRBD1 (5 bases). V lost 5 bases and J 8 bases, leaving 18 bases between the germline ends. This CDR3 has 14 residues. Per germline, CDR1 MGHDK and CDR2 SYGVNS. Here the CDR3 reads CASSPRMGLIEAFF. The CDR3 DNA sequence: TGTGCCAGCAGTCCACGGATGGGACTGATAGAAGCTTTCTTT.

The chain uses TRBV4-1 and TRBJ2-1; 7 bases map to TRBD2. CDR3 length: 15 residues. Trimming cost V 1 base and J 5 bases; bases outside gene matches: 5. Germline V gene data show CDR1 as MGHRA and CDR2 as YSYEKL. The DNA of the CDR3 is TGCGCCAGCAGCCAAGTTCAGCGGGAAGACAATGAGCAGTTCTTC. Encoded protein: CASSQVQREDNEQFF.

The genes are TRBV27 and TRBJ1-5, with D hard to call. The V gene lost 3 bases and the J gene lost 3 bases, with 9 bases spanning the gap. The CDR3 is 14 residues long. The germline V gene encodes CDR1 MNHEY and CDR2 SMNVEV (reference sequence). The CDR3, as DNA: TGTGCCAGCAGTTTGGGCGGAGACAATCAGCCCCAGCATTTT. Translation gives CASSLGGDNQPQHF.